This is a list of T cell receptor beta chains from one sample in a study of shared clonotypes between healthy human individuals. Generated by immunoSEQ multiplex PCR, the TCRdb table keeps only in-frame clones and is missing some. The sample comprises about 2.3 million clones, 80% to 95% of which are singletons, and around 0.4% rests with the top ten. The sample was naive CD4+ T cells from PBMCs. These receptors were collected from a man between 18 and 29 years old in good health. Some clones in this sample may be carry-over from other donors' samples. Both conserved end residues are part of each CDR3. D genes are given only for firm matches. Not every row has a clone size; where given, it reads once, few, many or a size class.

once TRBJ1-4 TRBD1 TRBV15 TGTGCCACCAGCAGCAGACAGGGGGCCCTCTCTGAAAAACTGTTTTTT CATSSRQGALSEKLFF
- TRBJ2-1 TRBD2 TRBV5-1 TGCGCCAGCAGCCCGCTCTCCCTAGCGGGGTACAATGAGCAGTTCTTC CASSPLSLAGYNEQFF
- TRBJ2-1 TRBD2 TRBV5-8 TGTGCCAGCAGCCCCGGGACTAGCGGCTACAATGAGCAGTTCTTC CASSPGTSGYNEQFF
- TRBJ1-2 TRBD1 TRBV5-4 TGTGCCAGCACCCAGGGGGCAGGAGCTAACTATGGCTACACCTTC CASTQGAGANYGYTF
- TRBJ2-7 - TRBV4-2 TGTGCCAGCAGCCAAGCCGGGACCGATTACGAGCAGTACTTC CASSQAGTDYEQYF
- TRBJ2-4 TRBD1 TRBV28 TGTGCCAGCAGACCCGACACAGGGGGCGCGGGCAAAAACATTCAGTACTTC CASRPDTGGAGKNIQYF
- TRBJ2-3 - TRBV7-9 TGTGCCAGCAGCCCCCTGTCCTTCCCCCGGGATACGCAGTATTTT CASSPLSFPRDTQYF
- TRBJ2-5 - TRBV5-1 TGCGCCAGCAGCTTCGGACAGAAAGAGACCCAGTACTTC CASSFGQKETQYF
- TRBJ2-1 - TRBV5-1 TGCGCCAGCAGCTTGGCCCTTGCCCCGGGGTACCACTCCTACAATGAGCAGTTCTTC CASSLALAPGYHSYNEQFF
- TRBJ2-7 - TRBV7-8 TGTGCCAGCAGCTTAGTTGGGGGCGGAGAACCCGGAAGCTACGAGCAGTACTTC CASSLVGGGEPGSYEQYF
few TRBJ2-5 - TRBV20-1 TGCAGTGCTGGTCAAGAGACCCAGTACTTC CSAGQETQYF
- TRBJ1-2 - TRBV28 TGTGCCAGCAGCGCCCCCCAGGGGAGTAGATCGGGCTACACCTTC CASSAPQGSRSGYTF
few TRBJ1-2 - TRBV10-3 TGTGCCATCAGTGCCCAGGCTGCCTATGGCTACACCTTC CAISAQAAYGYTF
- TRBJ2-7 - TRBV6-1 TGTGCCAGCAGTGAACTGACGGGTGGGCAGTACTTC CASSELTGGQYF
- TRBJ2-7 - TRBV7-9 TGTGCCAGCAGCTTAGTCGGGAGAACCTCCTACGAGCAGTACTTC CASSLVGRTSYEQYF